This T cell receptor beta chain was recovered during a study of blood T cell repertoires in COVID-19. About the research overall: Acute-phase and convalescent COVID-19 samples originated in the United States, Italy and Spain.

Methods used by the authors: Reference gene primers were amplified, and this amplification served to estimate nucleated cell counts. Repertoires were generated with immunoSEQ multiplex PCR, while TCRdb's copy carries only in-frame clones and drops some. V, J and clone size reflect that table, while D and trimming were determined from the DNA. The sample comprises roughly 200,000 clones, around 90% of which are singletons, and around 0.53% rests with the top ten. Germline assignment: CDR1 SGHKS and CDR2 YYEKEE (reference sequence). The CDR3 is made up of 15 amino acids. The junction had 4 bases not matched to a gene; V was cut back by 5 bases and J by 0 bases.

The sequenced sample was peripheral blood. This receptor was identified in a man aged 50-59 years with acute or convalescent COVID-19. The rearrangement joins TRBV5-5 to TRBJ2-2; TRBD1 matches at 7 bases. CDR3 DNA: TGTGCCAGCAGATCCGGGACAGCGAACACCGGGGAGCTGTTTTTT. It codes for CASRSGTANTGELFF.